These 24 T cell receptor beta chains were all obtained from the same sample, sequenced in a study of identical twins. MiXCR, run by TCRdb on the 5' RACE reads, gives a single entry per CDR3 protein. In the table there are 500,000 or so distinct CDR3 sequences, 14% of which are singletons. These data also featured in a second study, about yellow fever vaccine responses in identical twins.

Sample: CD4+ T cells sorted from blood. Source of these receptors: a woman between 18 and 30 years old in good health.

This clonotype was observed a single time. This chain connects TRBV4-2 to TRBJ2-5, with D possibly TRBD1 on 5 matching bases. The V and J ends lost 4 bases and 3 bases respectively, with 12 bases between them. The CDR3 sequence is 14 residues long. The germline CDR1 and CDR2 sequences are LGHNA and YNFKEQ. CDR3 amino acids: CASSPSVGEETQYF. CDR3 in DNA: TGTGCCAGCAGCCCAAGTGTAGGGGAAGAGACCCAGTACTTC.

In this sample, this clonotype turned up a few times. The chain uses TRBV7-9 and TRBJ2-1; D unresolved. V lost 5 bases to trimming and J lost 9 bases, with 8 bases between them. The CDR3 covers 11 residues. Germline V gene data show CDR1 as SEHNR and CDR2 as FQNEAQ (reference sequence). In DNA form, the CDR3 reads TGTGCCAGCAGCGTGGATGGTGAGCAGTTCTTC. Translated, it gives CASSVDGEQFF.

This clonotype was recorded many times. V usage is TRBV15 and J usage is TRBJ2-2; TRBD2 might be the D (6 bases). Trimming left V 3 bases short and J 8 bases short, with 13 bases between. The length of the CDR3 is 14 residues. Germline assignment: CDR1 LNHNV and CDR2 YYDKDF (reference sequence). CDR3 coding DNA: TGTGCCACCAGCAGGGACTACACAGAGGGGGAGCTGTTTTTT. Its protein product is CATSRDYTEGELFF. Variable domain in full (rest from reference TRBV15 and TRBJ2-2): DAMVIQNPRYQVTQFGKPVTLSCSQTLNHNVMYWYQQKSSQAPKLLFHYYDKDFNNEADTPDNFQSRRPNTSFCFLDIRSPGLGDTAMYLCATSRDYTEGELFFGEGSRLTVL.

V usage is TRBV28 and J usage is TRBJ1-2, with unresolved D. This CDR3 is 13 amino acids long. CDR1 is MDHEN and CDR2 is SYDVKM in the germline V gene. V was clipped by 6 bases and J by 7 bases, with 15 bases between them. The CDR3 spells CASRTVGTAGYTF. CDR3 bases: TGTGCCAGCAGGACTGTCGGAACCGCTGGCTACACCTTC.

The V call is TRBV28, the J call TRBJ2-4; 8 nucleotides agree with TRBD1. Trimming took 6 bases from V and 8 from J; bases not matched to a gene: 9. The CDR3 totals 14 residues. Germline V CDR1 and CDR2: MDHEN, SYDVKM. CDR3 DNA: TGTGCCAGCAGCCTACGGGACAGGTGGGACATTCAGTACTTC. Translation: CASSLRDRWDIQYF.

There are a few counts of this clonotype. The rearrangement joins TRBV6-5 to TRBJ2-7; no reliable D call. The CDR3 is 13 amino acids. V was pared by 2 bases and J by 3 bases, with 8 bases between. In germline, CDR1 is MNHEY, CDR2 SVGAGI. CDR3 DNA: TGTGCCAGCAGTTACGGTGGGGTCTACGAGCAGTACTTC. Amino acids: CASSYGGVYEQYF.

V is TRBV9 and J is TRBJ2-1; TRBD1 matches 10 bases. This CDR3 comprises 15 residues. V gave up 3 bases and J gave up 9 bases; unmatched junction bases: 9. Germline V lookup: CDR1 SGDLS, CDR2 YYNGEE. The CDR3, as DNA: TGTGCCAGCAGCGAGTTGACAGGGGGCCTAGGTGAGCAGTTCTTC. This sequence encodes CASSELTGGLGEQFF.

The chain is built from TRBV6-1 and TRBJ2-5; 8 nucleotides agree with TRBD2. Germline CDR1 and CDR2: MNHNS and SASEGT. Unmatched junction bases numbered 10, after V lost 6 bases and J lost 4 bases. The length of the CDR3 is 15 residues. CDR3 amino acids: CASRDPGGRRETQYF. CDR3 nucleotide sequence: TGTGCCAGCAGGGACCCGGGGGGGCGTAGAGAGACCCAGTACTTC.

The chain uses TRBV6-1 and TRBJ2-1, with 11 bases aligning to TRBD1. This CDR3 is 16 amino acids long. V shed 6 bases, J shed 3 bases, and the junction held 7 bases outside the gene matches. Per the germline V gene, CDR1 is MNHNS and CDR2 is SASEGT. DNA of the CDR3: TGTGCCAGCAGCAAAACCGGGACAGGGGGCTACAATGAGCAGTTCTTC. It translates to CASSKTGTGGYNEQFF.

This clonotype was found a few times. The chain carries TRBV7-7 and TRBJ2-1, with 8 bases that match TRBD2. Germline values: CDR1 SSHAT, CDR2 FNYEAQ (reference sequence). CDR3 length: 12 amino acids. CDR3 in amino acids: CATGGAGNEQFF. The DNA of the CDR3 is TGTGCTACCGGGGGGGCCGGTAATGAGCAGTTCTTC.

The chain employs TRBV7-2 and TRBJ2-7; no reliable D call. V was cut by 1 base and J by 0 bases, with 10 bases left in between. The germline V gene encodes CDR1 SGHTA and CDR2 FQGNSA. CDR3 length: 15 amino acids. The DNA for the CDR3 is TGTGCCAGCAGCTTAGTCCTAATGAGCTCCTACGAGCAGTACTTC. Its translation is CASSLVLMSSYEQYF.

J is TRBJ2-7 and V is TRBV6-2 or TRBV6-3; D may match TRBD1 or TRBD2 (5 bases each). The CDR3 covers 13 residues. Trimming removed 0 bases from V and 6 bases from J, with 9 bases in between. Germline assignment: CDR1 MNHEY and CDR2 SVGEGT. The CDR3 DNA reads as TGTGCCAGCAGTTACTCGCCTGGGGGCGAGCAGTACTTC. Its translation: CASSYSPGGEQYF.

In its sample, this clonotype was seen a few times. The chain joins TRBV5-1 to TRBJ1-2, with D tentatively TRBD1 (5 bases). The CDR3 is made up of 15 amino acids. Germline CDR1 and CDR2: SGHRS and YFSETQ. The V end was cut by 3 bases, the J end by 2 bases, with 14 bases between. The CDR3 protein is CASSSELTENYGYTF. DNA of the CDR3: TGCGCCAGCAGCTCGGAGTTGACAGAGAACTATGGCTACACCTTC.

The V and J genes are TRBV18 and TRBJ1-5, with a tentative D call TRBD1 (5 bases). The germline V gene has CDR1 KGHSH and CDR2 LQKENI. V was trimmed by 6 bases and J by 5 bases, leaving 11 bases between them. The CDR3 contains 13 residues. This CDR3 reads CASSPEGDQPQHF. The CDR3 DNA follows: TGTGCCAGCTCCCCTGAAGGGGATCAGCCCCAGCATTTT.

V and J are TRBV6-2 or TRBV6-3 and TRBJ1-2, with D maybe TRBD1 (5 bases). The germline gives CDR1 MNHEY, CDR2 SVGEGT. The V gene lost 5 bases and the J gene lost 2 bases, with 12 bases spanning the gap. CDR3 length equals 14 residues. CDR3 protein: CASSIPGDNYGYTF. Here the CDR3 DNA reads TGTGCCAGCAGTATCCCCGGGGACAACTATGGCTACACCTTC.

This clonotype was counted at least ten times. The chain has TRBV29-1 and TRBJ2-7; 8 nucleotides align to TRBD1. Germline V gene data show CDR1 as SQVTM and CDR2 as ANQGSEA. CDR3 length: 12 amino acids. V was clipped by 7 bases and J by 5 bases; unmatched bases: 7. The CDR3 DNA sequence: TGCAGCGCCCGACAGGGGCCGAACGAGCAGTACTTC. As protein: CSARQGPNEQYF.

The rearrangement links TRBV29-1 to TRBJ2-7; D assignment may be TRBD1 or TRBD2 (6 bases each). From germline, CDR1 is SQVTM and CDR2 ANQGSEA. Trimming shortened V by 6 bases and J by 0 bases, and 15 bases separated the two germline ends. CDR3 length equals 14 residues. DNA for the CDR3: TGCAGCGTGGAGGGACACCACAACTCCTACGAGCAGTACTTC. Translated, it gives CSVEGHHNSYEQYF.

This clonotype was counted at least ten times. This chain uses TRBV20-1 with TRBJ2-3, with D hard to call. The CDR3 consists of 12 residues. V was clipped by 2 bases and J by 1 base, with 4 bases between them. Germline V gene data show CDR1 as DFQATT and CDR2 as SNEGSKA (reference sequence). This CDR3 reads CSARKGTDTQYF. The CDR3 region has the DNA TGCAGTGCTAGAAAGGGCACAGATACGCAGTATTTT.

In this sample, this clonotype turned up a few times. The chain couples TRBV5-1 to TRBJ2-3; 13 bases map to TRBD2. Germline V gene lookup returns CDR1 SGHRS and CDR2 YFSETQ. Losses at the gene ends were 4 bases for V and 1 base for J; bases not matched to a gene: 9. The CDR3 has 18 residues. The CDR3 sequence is CASSLTSGGATRTDTQYF. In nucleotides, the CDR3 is TGCGCCAGCAGCCTAACTAGCGGGGGGGCGACACGCACAGATACGCAGTATTTT.

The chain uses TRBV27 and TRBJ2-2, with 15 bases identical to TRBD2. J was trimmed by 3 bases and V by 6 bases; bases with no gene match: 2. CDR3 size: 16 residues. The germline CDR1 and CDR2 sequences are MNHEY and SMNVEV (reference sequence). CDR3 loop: CASRGLAGGYTGELFF. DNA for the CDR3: TGTGCCAGCAGGGGACTAGCGGGAGGATACACCGGGGAGCTGTTTTTT.

The CDR3 reads CASSYSGTTGTYF. In DNA, the CDR3 is TGTGCCAGCAGTTACTCAGGGACGACTGGCACGTACTTC. V gene TRBV6-2 or TRBV6-3 combines with J gene TRBJ2-5; D tentatively reads TRBD1 or TRBD2 (5 bases each). Germline CDR1 and CDR2: MNHEY and SVGEGT. The CDR3 is 13 residues long. Deletions cut 0 bases from V and 13 bases from J, with 15 bases between.

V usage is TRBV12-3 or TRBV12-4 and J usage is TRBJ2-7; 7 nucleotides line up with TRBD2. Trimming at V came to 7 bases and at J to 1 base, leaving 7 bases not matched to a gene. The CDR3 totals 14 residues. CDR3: CASTRGRGSYEQYF. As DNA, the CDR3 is TGTGCCAGCACCCGAGGGAGGGGATCCTACGAGCAGTACTTC.

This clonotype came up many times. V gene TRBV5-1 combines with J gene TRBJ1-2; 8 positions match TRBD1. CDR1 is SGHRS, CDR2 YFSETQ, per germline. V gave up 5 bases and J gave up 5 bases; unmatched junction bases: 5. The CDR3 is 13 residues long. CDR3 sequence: CASSVTGGYGYTF. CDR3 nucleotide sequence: TGCGCCAGCAGTGTAACAGGGGGTTATGGCTACACCTTC.

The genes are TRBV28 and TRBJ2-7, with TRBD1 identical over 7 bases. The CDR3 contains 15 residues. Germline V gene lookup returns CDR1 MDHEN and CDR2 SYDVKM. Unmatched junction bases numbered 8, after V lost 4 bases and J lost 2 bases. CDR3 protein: CASSSQGVGAYEQYF. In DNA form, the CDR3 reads TGTGCCAGCAGTTCTCAGGGGGTGGGGGCCTACGAGCAGTACTTC.